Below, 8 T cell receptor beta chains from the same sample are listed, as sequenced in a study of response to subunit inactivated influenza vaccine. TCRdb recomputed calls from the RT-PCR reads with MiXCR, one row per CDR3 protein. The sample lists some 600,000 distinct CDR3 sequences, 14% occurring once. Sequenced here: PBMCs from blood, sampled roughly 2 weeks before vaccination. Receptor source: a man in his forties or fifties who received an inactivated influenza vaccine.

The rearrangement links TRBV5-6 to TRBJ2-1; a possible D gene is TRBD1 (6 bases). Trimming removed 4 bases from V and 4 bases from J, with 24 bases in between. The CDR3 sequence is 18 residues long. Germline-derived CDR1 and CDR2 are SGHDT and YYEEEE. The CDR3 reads CASSKQGSAVGRYNEQFF. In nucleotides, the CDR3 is TGTGCCAGCAGCAAACAGGGATCTGCCGTCGGTAGATACAATGAGCAGTTCTTC.

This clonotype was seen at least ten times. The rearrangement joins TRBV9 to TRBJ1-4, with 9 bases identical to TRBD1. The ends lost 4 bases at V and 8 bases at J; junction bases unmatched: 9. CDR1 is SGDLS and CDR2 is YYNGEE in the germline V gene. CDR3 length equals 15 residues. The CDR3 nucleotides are TGTGCCAGCAGCTTAACAGGGGGCGCAGGGGAAAAACTGTTTTTT. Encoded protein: CASSLTGGAGEKLFF.

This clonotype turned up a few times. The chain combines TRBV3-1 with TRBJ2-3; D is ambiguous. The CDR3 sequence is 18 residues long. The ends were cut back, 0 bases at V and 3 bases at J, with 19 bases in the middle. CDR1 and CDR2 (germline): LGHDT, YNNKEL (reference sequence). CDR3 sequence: CASSQDGPNFLGTDTQYF. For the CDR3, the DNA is TGTGCCAGCAGCCAAGATGGACCCAATTTCCTAGGAACAGATACGCAGTATTTT.

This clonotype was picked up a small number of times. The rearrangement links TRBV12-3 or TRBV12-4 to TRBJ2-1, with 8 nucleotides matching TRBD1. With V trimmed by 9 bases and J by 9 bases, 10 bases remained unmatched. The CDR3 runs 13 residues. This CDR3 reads CASGQGYNGEQFF. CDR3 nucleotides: TGTGCCAGTGGACAGGGTTACAATGGTGAGCAGTTCTTC.

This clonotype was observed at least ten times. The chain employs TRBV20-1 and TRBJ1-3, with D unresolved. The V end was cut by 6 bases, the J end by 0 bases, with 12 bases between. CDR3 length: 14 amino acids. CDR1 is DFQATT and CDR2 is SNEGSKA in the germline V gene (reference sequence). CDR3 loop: CSASYGPSGNTIYF. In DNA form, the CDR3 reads TGCAGTGCCTCATACGGACCCTCTGGAAACACCATATATTTT.

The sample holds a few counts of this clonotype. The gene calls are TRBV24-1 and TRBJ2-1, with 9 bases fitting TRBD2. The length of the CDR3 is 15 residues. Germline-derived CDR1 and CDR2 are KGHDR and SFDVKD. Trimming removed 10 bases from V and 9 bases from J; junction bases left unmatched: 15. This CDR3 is CATGPGLALSGEQFF. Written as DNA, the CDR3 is TGTGCCACGGGACCGGGACTAGCATTATCGGGTGAGCAGTTCTTC.

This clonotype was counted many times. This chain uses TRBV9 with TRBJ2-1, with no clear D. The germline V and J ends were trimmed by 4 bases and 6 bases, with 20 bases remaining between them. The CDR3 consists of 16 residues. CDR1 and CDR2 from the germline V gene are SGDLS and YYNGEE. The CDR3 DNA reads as TGTGCCAGCAGCCCACAGAGACTCCTTAAGGGCAATGAGCAGTTCTTC. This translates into CASSPQRLLKGNEQFF.

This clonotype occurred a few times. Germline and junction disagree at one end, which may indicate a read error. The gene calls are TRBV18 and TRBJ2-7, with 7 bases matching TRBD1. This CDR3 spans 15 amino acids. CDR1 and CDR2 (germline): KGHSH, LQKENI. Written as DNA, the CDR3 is TGTGCCAGCTCGCCACTACAGGGGCAGACCTACGAGCAGTACTTC. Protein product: CASSPLQGQTYEQYF.